The 20 T cell receptor beta chains given below trace back to one sample, sequenced in a study of low-dose radiotherapy and immunotherapy resistance in tumors. Time point given: before trial treatment. Both TCRalpha and TCRbeta chains were reverse transcribed with V-gene-specific primers. TCR amplification ran approximately 20 PCR cycles using constant-region and V-primer adapter primers. Each CDR3 protein is one row after TCRdb ran MiXCR on the reads. The table lists about 64,000 distinct CDR3 sequences, less than 30% of them singletons, with 6.6% in the top ten. The sample was PBMCs, taken before treatment. Every receptor here comes from a male donor with rectosigmoid adenocarcinoma.

This clonotype was seen ten or more times. DNA for the CDR3: TGCGCCAGCAACGGGACAGCGAGAGCTGGCTACACCTTC. This encodes CASNGTARAGYTF. The chain links TRBV10-1 to TRBJ1-2; 7 positions agree with TRBD1. The CDR3 runs 13 residues. The germline V gene has CDR1 WNHNN and CDR2 SYGVQD (reference sequence). Trimming removed 7 bases from V and 7 bases from J; junction bases left unmatched: 9.

This chain connects TRBV7-3 to TRBJ1-5; 8 bases fit TRBD1. Germline loops: CDR1 SGHTA, CDR2 FQGTGA. V was clipped by 2 bases and J by 0 bases; unmatched bases: 3. The CDR3 is made up of 16 amino acids. The CDR3 sequence: CASSLGQGLSNQPQHF. The CDR3 DNA is TGTGCCAGCAGCTTAGGACAGGGCCTTAGCAATCAGCCCCAGCATTTT.

This clonotype was counted ten times or more. The V gene is TRBV5-1, the J gene TRBJ1-5, with a weak D call TRBD1 (5 bases). This CDR3 comprises 16 residues. Trimming left V 0 bases short and J 7 bases short, with 17 bases between. The germline CDR1 and CDR2 sequences are SGHRS and YFSETQ. This CDR3 reads CASSLAGTAPGQPQHF. The CDR3 region has the DNA TGCGCCAGCAGCTTGGCCGGGACGGCTCCAGGCCAGCCCCAGCATTTT.

This sequence joins TRBV5-8 and TRBJ2-5; tentatively, D is TRBD2 (5 bases). Looked up from germline, CDR1 is SGHTS and CDR2 is YDEGEE. The CDR3 totals 13 residues. V was pared by 5 bases and J by 5 bases, with 13 bases between. CDR3 in amino acids: CASRRRAGETQYF. In DNA form, the CDR3 reads TGTGCCAGCAGGAGGCGGGCCGGGGAGACCCAGTACTTC.

This clonotype was seen only a few times. The V and J genes are TRBV4-3 and TRBJ2-1, with 9 bases that match TRBD2. Germline CDR1 LGHNA, CDR2 YSLEER. This CDR3 region has 18 residues. Trimming took 4 bases from V and 3 from J; bases not matched to a gene: 13. CDR3 in amino acids: CASSRKADAGGGYNEQFF. CDR3 bases: TGCGCCAGCAGCCGCAAAGCAGATGCGGGAGGGGGCTACAATGAGCAGTTCTTC.

This clonotype was recorded at least ten times. The V call is TRBV6-9, the J call TRBJ1-5; D remains ambiguous. V dropped 7 bases and J dropped 7 bases, with 14 bases sitting between them. From germline, CDR1 is MNHGY and CDR2 SVAAGI. There are 13 residues in the CDR3. CDR3 in DNA: TGTGCCAGCAAGGCACATGTCGAGCAGCCCCAGCATTTT. Protein: CASKAHVEQPQHF.

A remark on this clonotype: Only one base separates this from a far larger clonotype, so it likely reflects a read error. The rearrangement uses TRBV4-1 and TRBJ2-5; weak D call: TRBD2 (6 bases). This CDR3 has 15 residues. CDR1 and CDR2 (germline): MGHRA, YSYEKL. CDR3 sequence (DNA): TGTGCCAGAAGCCAAGTATCGGGGGACCAAGAGACCCAGTACTTC. Protein product: CARSQVSGDQETQYF.

Remarks on this clonotype: This likely stems from a read error, as it lies one base from a far larger clone. The gene calls are TRBV5-4 and TRBJ2-7, with 8 bases aligning to TRBD1. There are 15 residues in the CDR3. From germline, CDR1 is SGHNT and CDR2 YYREEE (reference sequence). Losses at the gene ends were 4 bases for V and 1 base for J; bases not matched to a gene: 7. This CDR3 reads CASSPGQGRSYEQYF. The CDR3 DNA reads TGTGCCAGCAGCCCCGGACAGGGACGGTCCTACGAGCAGTACTTC.

The table lists this clonotype with a few counts. The chain has TRBV6-4 and TRBJ2-1; 11 bases agree with TRBD2. The J segment lost 1 base and the V segment lost 2 bases, leaving 1 base of the junction unmatched. Germline V CDR1 and CDR2: MRHNA, SNTAGT. CDR3 length: 16 amino acids. The CDR3, as DNA: TGTGCCAGCAGTGACACTAGCGGGAGTTCCTACAATGAGCAGTTCTTC. Translated, it gives CASSDTSGSSYNEQFF.

This clonotype was counted ten times or more. The junction departs from germline at one end; a sequencing error may be responsible. The J gene is TRBJ2-1, the V gene TRBV28; TRBD1 agrees at 11 bases. Germline assignment: CDR1 MDHEN and CDR2 SYDVKM. This CDR3 region has 14 residues. CDR3: CASRGTGGSNGQFF. CDR3 DNA: TGTGCCAGCCGCGGGACAGGGGGTAGCAATGGGCAGTTCTTC.

This clonotype has at least ten counts. The rearrangement joins TRBV6-2 or TRBV6-3 to TRBJ2-7; TRBD2 aligns across 13 bases. V lost 4 bases, J lost 2 bases, and 8 bases stayed unmatched. CDR3 length equals 17 residues. Germline V gene sequence: CDR1 MNHEY, CDR2 SVGEGT. The CDR3 loop is CASSFYRTSGGTYEQYF. Written as DNA, the CDR3 is TGTGCCAGCAGTTTCTATCGGACTAGCGGGGGCACCTACGAGCAGTACTTC.

The CDR3 DNA follows: TGCAGTGCTATATCGACAGGGGCGACCACAGATACGCAGTATTTT. Translating gives CSAISTGATTDTQYF. This chain uses TRBV20-1 with TRBJ2-3, with TRBD1 identical over 8 bases. V was clipped by 4 bases and J by 2 bases; unmatched bases: 8. CDR3 length equals 15 residues. CDR1 and CDR2 (germline): DFQATT, SNEGSKA (reference sequence).

The chain uses TRBV29-1 and TRBJ2-5; no reliable D call. The germline CDR1 and CDR2 sequences are SQVTM and ANQGSEA. The CDR3 has 15 amino acids. The V end lost 1 base, the J end lost 0 bases, and 12 bases lay between the germline ends. The CDR3 DNA sequence: TGCAGCGTTGAAGGGGGAACCAATCACCAAGAGACCCAGTACTTC. This codes for CSVEGGTNHQETQYF. Variable domain in full (rest from reference TRBV29-1 and TRBJ2-5): SAVISQKPSRDICQRGTSLTIQCQVDSQVTMMFWYRQQPGQSLTLIATANQGSEATYESGFVIDKFPISRPNLTFSTLTVSNMSPEDSSIYLCSVEGGTNHQETQYFGPGTRLLVL.

The V gene is TRBV9, the J gene TRBJ2-1; unclear D gene. In germline, CDR1 is SGDLS, CDR2 YYNGEE. V lost 3 bases and J 7 bases, leaving 8 bases between the germline ends. The CDR3 runs to 12 residues. The DNA of the CDR3 is TGTGCCAGCAGCGCACCGTGGAATGAGCAGTTCTTC. Translating gives CASSAPWNEQFF. The full variable domain, in which reference TRBV9 and TRBJ2-1 provide the parts outside the CDR3, is DSGVTQTPKHLITATGQRVTLRCSPRSGDLSVYWYQQSLDQGLQFLIQYYNGEERAKGNILERFSAQQFPDLHSELNLSSLELGDSALYFCASSAPWNEQFFGPGTRLTVL.

The chain links TRBV20-1 to TRBJ2-7, with 7 bases fitting TRBD1. The germline V gene encodes CDR1 DFQATT and CDR2 SNEGSKA (reference sequence). V gave up 6 bases and J gave up 1 base; unmatched junction bases: 9. This CDR3 is built from 14 residues. CDR3 amino acids: CSAVFPQGSYEQYF. DNA for the CDR3: TGCAGTGCCGTATTCCCACAGGGGTCCTACGAGCAGTACTTC.

This clonotype is judged medium-sized. The chain links TRBV6-6 to TRBJ2-7; D is uncertain. This CDR3 has 15 amino acids. Looked up from germline, CDR1 is MNHNY and CDR2 is SVGAGI (reference sequence). Trimming left V 0 bases short and J 1 base short, with 10 bases between. Written as DNA, the CDR3 is TGTGCCAGCAGTTACTCGATGGGCGAATCCTACGAGCAGTACTTC. Its protein product is CASSYSMGESYEQYF.

This clonotype was found once. V and J are TRBV6-1 and TRBJ2-2, with D unresolved. The V end lost 4 bases, the J end lost 0 bases, and 3 bases lay between the germline ends. The CDR3 is 13 residues long. The germline gives CDR1 MNHNS, CDR2 SASEGT. CDR3 residues: CASSVANTGELFF. In DNA, the CDR3 is TGTGCCAGCAGTGTGGCGAACACCGGGGAGCTGTTTTTT.

This clonotype was seen just once. The V and J genes are TRBV11-2 and TRBJ1-6, with 7 bases lining up with TRBD1. The J segment lost 7 bases and the V segment lost 3 bases, leaving 6 bases of the junction unmatched. This CDR3 is built from 15 residues. Germline V gives CDR1 SGHAT, CDR2 FQNNGV. CDR3 in amino acids: CASSLQTGTNSPLHF. DNA of the CDR3: TGTGCCAGCAGCTTGCAGACAGGGACGAATTCACCCCTCCACTTT.

This clonotype was observed at least ten times. This chain uses TRBV28 with TRBJ2-5; the D gene is possibly TRBD1 (6 bases). Germline V gene data show CDR1 as MDHEN and CDR2 as SYDVKM. The V end lost 5 bases, the J end lost 3 bases, and 16 bases lay between the germline ends. The CDR3 totals 15 residues. CDR3 amino acids: CASSGYREGKETQYF. CDR3 nucleotide sequence: TGTGCCAGCAGTGGCTACAGGGAAGGGAAAGAGACCCAGTACTTC.

This clonotype was observed many times. V is TRBV29-1 and J is TRBJ1-1, with D possibly TRBD1 on 6 matching bases. V was cut by 7 bases and J by 4 bases, with 16 bases left in between. CDR1 SQVTM and CDR2 ANQGSEA come from the germline V gene. The CDR3 length is 13 residues. The CDR3 nucleotides read TGCAGCGCCACAGGGTCGCCGGGCACTGAAGCTTTCTTT. It specifies CSATGSPGTEAFF.